One and the same sample provided the 9 T cell receptor beta chains below, sequenced in a study of control samples from healthy donors and cancer patients. Some clones are missing from TCRdb's copy, which holds only in-frame ones; the method was immunoSEQ multiplex PCR. The top ten clones hold approximately 1.6% of a sample with 150,000 to 200,000 clones, around 88% of them seen once. The sample taken for sequencing was blood. These receptors originate from a man younger than 35 in good health.

The rearrangement uses TRBV4-3 and TRBJ2-6; 10 bases map to TRBD1. The CDR3 is 18 amino acids. CDR1 is LGHNA and CDR2 is YSLEER in the germline V gene. V lost 4 bases and J lost 0; bases outside the gene matches: 6. The chain's CDR3 is CASSRDRGRYSGANVLTF. CDR3 bases: TGCGCCAGCAGCCGGGACAGGGGCCGTTACTCTGGGGCCAACGTCCTGACTTTC.

Comments on this clone: As the CDR3 is not closed by the conserved phenylalanine or tryptophan, this likely results from a read error. No DNA is shown, since the ends of the CDR3 on it are uncertain; the CDR3 is the one TCRdb lists. The gene calls are TRBV4-3 and TRBJ1-1; the table names TRBD1, a call not compared with the DNA. With termini counted, the CDR3 has 9 amino acids. Germline CDR1 reads LGHNA; CDR2 reads YSLEER. The CDR3 sequence: CASSLRTGS.

The V gene is TRBV13, the J gene TRBJ2-6; a possible D gene is TRBD1 (5 bases). Germline CDR1 PRHDT, CDR2 FYEKMQ (reference sequence). V lost 1 base and J 2 bases, leaving 15 bases between the germline ends. This CDR3 is built from 18 residues. CDR3 loop: CASSLEGSFRTGANVLTF. CDR3 nucleotides: TGTGCCAGCAGCTTAGAGGGGTCCTTTAGAACTGGGGCCAACGTCCTGACTTTC.

V usage is TRBV3-1 (or the pseudogene TRBV3-2) and J usage is TRBJ2-3; D gene unclear. CDR3 length equals 13 residues. V was cut by 4 bases and J by 0 bases, with 5 bases left in between. Germline CDR1 and CDR2: LGHDT and YNNKEL (reference sequence). Here the CDR3 reads CASSLASTDTQYF. For the CDR3, the DNA is TGTGCCAGCAGCCTGGCTAGCACAGATACGCAGTATTTT.

The chain links TRBV28 to TRBJ2-3; 10 positions match TRBD1. CDR3 length: 13 amino acids. Germline lookup yields CDR1 MDHEN and CDR2 SYDVKM. The junction had 10 bases not matched to a gene; V was cut back by 11 bases and J by 8 bases. The CDR3 coding sequence is TGTGCCTCCCAGACAGGGGGCGGCGGTACGCAGTATTTT. Translated, it gives CASQTGGGGTQYF.

This clone was observed a single time. The chain combines TRBV9 with TRBJ2-1, with 10 bases fitting TRBD1. After removal of 4 bases from V and 7 bases from J, the junction contained 8 bases not matched to a gene. This CDR3 has 15 residues. Germline lookup yields CDR1 SGDLS and CDR2 YYNGEE. CDR3 sequence reads: CASSYGQGGVNEQFF. Written as DNA, the CDR3 is TGTGCCAGCAGCTACGGACAGGGGGGCGTGAATGAGCAGTTCTTC.

The rearrangement links TRBV3-1 (or the pseudogene TRBV3-2) to TRBJ1-1; D may be TRBD1 (5 bases). V was cut by 0 bases and J by 5 bases, with 13 bases left in between. Germline V gene data show CDR1 as LGHDT and CDR2 as YNNKEL (reference sequence). The CDR3 is 15 amino acids. The CDR3 sequence is CASSQDPGDATEAFF. CDR3 DNA: TGTGCCAGCAGCCAAGATCCTGGGGACGCGACTGAAGCTTTCTTT.

This clone was seen more than once but under ten times. The V and J genes are TRBV19 and TRBJ2-1, with D unclear. Germline V gene sequence: CDR1 LNHDA, CDR2 SQIVND (reference sequence). Trimming left V 1 base short and J 9 bases short, with 16 bases between. The CDR3 has 15 amino acids. The CDR3 spells CASSIAPQIGGEQFF. The CDR3 DNA reads TGTGCCAGTAGTATAGCGCCCCAAATAGGTGGTGAGCAGTTCTTC.

A note on this clone: A junction end diverges from the germline sequence, so it may reflect a read error. The chain carries TRBV18 and TRBJ2-1; 14 positions agree with TRBD2. From germline, CDR1 is KGHSH and CDR2 LQKENI. The CDR3 extends over 14 amino acids. The CDR3 DNA sequence: TGTGCCAGCTCACCAAAGACTAGCGGGGGGGTTCTGATCTTC. Its protein is CASSPKTSGGVLIF.